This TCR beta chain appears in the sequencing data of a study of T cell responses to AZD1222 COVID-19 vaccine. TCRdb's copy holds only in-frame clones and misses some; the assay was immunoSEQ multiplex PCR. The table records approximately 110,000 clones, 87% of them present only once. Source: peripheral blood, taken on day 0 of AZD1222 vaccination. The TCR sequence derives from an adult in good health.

CDR3 region: CASSSRTGEFGNTIYF. CDR3 nucleotide sequence: TGTGCCAGCAGCTCTCGGACAGGGGAATTTGGAAACACCATATATTTT. The chain has TRBV7-8 and TRBJ1-3; 9 bases are shared with TRBD1. Germline CDR1 and CDR2: SGHVS and FQNEAQ. This CDR3 comprises 16 residues. After removal of 4 bases from V and 3 bases from J, the junction contained 7 bases not matched to a gene. The full variable domain, its missing parts supplied by reference TRBV7-8 and TRBJ1-3, is GAGVSQSPRYKVAKRGQDVALRCDPISGHVSLFWYQQALGQGPEFLTYFQNEAQLDKSGLPSDRFFAERPEGSVSTLKIQRTQQEDSAVYLCASSSRTGEFGNTIYFGEGSWLTVV.